This entry describes one T cell receptor (beta chain). This sample is part of a study of blood T cell repertoires in COVID-19. Study context: COVID-19 samples, acute and convalescent, were from the United States, Italy and Spain. PBMCs, B-cell-depleted T cells, or T cells were the source of the cDNA or gDNA that made up the material.

Original handling: Nucleated cell counts were estimated from reference gene primer amplification. Using immunoSEQ multiplex PCR, the repertoire was profiled, and TCRdb retains in-frame clones only, with some absent. V, J and clone size are taken as reported in that table, and D and trimming were inferred from the DNA itself. The data hold about 330,000 clones, with roughly 90% observed a single time. V was pared by 0 bases and J by 1 base, with 7 bases between. Per the germline V gene, CDR1 is SGHAT and CDR2 is FQDESV (reference sequence). This CDR3 comprises 15 residues. The source of this sequence is a woman aged 45-65 years with active or convalescent COVID-19. The source material was peripheral blood. The chain combines TRBV11-1 with TRBJ1-3; D not certain. CDR3 sequence: CASSLAGVSGNTIYF. The CDR3 nucleotides read TGTGCCAGCAGCTTAGCCGGTGTATCTGGAAACACCATATATTTT.